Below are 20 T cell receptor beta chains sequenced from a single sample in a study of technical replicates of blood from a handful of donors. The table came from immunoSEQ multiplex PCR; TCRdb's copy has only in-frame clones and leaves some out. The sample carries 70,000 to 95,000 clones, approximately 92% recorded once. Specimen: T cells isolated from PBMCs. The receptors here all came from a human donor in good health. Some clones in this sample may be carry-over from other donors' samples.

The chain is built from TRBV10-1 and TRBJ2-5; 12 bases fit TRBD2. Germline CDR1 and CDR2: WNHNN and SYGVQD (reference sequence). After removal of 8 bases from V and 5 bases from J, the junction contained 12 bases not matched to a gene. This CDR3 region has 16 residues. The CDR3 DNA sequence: TGCGCCAGCCGTCCGCCTAGCGGGAGGGCTTGGGAGACCCAGTACTTC. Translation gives CASRPPSGRAWETQYF.

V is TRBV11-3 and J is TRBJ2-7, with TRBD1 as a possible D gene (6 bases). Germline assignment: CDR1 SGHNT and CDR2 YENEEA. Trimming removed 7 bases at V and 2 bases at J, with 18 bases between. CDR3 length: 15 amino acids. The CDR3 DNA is TGTGCCAGCACGCGAGGGGGAGATGTGGCCTACGAGCAGTACTTC. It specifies CASTRGGDVAYEQYF.

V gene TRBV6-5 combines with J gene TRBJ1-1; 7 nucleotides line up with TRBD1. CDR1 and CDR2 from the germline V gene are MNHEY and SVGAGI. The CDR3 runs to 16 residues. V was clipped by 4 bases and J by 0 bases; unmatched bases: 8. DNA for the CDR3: TGTGCCAGCAGTTTTACTACAGGGGAAATGAACACTGAAGCTTTCTTT. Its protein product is CASSFTTGEMNTEAFF.

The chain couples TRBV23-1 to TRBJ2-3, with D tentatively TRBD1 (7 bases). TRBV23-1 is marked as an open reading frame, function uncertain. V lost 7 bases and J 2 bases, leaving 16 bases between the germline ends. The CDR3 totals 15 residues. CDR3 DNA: TGCGCCAGCAAACTGCGGGACAGCTACACAGATACGCAGTATTTT. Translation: CASKLRDSYTDTQYF.

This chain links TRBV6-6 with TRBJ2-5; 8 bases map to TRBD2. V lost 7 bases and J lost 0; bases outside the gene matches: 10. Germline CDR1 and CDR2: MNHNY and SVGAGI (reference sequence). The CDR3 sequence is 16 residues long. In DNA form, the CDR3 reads TGTGCCAGCACCATAAATAGCGGGGCGTACCAAGAGACCCAGTACTTC. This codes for CASTINSGAYQETQYF.

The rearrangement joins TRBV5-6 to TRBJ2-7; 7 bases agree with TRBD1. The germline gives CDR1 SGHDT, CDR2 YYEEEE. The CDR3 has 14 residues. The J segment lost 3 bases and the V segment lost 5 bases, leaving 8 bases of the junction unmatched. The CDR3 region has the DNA TGTGCCAGCAGGCCGACAGGGACCCTCTACGAGCAGTACTTC. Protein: CASRPTGTLYEQYF.

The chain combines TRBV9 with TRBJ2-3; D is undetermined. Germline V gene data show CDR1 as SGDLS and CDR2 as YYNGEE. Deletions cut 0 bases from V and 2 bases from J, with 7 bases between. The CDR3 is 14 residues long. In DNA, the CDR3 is TGTGCCAGCAGCGTAGGAGGCAACACAGATACGCAGTATTTT. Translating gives CASSVGGNTDTQYF.

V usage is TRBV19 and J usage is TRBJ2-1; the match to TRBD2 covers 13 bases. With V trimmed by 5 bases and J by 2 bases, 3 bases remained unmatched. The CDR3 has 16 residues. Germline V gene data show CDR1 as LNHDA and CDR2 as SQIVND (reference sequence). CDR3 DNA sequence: TGTGCCAGTAGTTTAGGACTAGCGGGAGCCTACAATGAGCAGTTCTTC. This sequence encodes CASSLGLAGAYNEQFF.

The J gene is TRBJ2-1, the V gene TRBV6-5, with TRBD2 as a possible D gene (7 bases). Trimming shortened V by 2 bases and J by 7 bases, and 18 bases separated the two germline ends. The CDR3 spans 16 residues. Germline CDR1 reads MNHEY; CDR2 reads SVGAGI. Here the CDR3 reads CASSYGGGRDINEQFF. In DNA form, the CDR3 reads TGTGCCAGCAGTTACGGGGGAGGGCGGGACATTAATGAGCAGTTCTTC.

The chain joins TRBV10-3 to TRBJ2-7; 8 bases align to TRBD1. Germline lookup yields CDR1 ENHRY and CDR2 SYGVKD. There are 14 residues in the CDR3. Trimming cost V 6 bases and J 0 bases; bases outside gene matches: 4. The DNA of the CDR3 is TGTGCCATCAGGGGGACAGGTAGCTCCTACGAGCAGTACTTC. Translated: CAIRGTGSSYEQYF.

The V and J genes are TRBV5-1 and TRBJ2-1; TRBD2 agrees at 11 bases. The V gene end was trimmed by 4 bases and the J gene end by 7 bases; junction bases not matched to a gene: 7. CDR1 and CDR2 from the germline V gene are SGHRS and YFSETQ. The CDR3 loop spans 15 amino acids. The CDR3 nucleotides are TGCGCCAGCAGCCCTACTAGCGGGAGCGCTAATGAGCAGTTCTTC. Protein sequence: CASSPTSGSANEQFF. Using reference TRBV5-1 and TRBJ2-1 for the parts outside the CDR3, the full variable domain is KAGVTQTPRYLIKTRGQQVTLSCSPISGHRSVSWYQQTPGQGLQFLFEYFSETQRNKGNFPGRFSGRQFSNSRSEMNVSTLELGDSALYLCASSPTSGSANEQFFGPGTRLTVL.

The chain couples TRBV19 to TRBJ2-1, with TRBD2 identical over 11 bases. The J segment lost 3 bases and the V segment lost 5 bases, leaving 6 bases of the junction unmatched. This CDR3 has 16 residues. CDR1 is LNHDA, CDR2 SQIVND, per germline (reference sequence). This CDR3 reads CASSAGLADLYNEQFF. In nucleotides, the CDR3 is TGTGCCAGTAGTGCGGGACTAGCGGATCTCTACAATGAGCAGTTCTTC.

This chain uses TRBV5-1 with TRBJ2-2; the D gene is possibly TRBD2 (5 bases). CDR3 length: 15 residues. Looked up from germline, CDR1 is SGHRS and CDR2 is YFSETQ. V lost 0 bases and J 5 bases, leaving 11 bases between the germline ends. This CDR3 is CASSLEGRRTGELFF. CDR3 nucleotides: TGCGCCAGCAGCTTGGAAGGGAGAAGGACCGGGGAGCTGTTTTTT.

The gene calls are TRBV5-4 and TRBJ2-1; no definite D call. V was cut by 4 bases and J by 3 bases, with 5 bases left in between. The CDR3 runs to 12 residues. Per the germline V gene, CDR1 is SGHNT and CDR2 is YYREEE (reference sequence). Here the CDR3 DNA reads TGTGCCAGCAGCCCAGGCTACAATGAGCAGTTCTTC. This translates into CASSPGYNEQFF.

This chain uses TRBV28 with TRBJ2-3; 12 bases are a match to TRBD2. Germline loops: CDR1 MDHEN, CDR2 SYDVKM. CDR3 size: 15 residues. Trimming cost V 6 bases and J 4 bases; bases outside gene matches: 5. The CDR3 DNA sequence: TGTGCCAGCAGGACTAGCGGGAGAGGACCAGATACGCAGTATTTT. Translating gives CASRTSGRGPDTQYF.

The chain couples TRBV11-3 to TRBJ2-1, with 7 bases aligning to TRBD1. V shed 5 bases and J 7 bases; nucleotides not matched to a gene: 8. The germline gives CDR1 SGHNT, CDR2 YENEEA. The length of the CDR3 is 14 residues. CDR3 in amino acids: CASSLGRGNNEQFF. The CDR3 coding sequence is TGTGCCAGCAGCCTGGGCAGGGGGAATAATGAGCAGTTCTTC.

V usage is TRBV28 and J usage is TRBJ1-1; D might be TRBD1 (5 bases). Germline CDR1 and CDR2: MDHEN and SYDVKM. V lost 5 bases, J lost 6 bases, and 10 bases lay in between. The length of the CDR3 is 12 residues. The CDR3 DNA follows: TGTGCCAGCAGTGAGACAGTATCTGAAGCTTTCTTT. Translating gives CASSETVSEAFF.

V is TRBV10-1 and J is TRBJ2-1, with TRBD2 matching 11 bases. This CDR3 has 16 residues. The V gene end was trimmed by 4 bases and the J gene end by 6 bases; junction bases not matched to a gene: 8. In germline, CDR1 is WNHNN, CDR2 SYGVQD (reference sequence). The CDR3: CASSGHSGRAGNEQFF. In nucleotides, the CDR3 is TGCGCCAGCAGTGGTCATAGCGGGAGGGCCGGCAATGAGCAGTTCTTC.

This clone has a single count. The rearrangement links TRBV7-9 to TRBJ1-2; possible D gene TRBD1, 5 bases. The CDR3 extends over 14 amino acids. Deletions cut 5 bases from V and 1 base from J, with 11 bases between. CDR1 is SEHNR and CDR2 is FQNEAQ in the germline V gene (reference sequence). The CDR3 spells CASSATGDNYGYTF. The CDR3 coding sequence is TGTGCCAGCAGCGCCACAGGAGATAACTATGGCTACACCTTC.

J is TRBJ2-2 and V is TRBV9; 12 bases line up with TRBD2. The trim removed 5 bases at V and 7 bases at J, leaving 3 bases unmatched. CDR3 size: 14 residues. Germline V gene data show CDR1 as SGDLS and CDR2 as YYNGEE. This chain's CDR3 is CASRTSGSGGELFF. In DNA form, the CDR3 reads TGTGCCAGCAGGACTAGCGGGAGTGGCGGGGAGCTGTTTTTT. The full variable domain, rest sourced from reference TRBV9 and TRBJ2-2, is DSGVTQTPKHLITATGQRVTLRCSPRSGDLSVYWYQQSLDQGLQFLIQYYNGEERAKGNILERFSAQQFPDLHSELNLSSLELGDSALYFCASRTSGSGGELFFGEGSRLTVL.